This is a list of T cell receptor beta chains from one sample in a study of blood T cell repertoires in COVID-19. TCRdb's table, derived via immunoSEQ multiplex PCR, lists solely in-frame clones and lacks some. In the table there are some 120,000 clones, around four fifths of which are singletons. Sequenced sample: PBMCs or T cells enriched from blood (not recorded which). All receptors come from a man between 25 and 39 years old who had recovered from COVID-19. Each CDR3 is given with its conserved first and last residue. Each record gives: J gene, clone size, V gene, CDR3 protein. Some rows have no size entry. The others give once, few or many, or a class for an expanded clone.

J gene: TRBJ1-2; clone size: NA; V gene: TRBV24-1; CDR3 protein: CATSEPTGADGYTF
J gene: TRBJ2-1; clone size: NA; V gene: TRBV5-4; CDR3 protein: CASSRRWDSGNNEQFF
J gene: TRBJ2-5; clone size: NA; V gene: TRBV7-9; CDR3 protein: CASSLGPSGGETQYF
J gene: TRBJ2-1; clone size: NA; V gene: TRBV9; CDR3 protein: CASTRGREQFF
J gene: TRBJ2-7; clone size: NA; V gene: TRBV18; CDR3 protein: CASSPTQGEYEQYF
J gene: TRBJ2-2; clone size: NA; V gene: TRBV11-2; CDR3 protein: CASSTRPQMNTGELFF
J gene: TRBJ1-4; clone size: NA; V gene: TRBV5-1; CDR3 protein: CASSSRLLGTNEKLFF
J gene: TRBJ2-1; clone size: NA; V gene: TRBV14; CDR3 protein: CASSPSRSYGTEERNEQFF
J gene: TRBJ2-5; clone size: NA; V gene: TRBV13; CDR3 protein: CASSFYGSGETQYF
J gene: TRBJ2-1; clone size: NA; V gene: TRBV6-6; CDR3 protein: CASERLAGGSYNEQFF
J gene: TRBJ1-1; clone size: NA; V gene: TRBV19; CDR3 protein: CASRGQGFTEAFF
J gene: TRBJ1-1; clone size: NA; V gene: TRBV6-6; CDR3 protein: CASILVPNTEAFF
J gene: TRBJ1-6; clone size: NA; V gene: TRBV7-9; CDR3 protein: CASGRRAGGSPLHF
J gene: TRBJ2-2; clone size: NA; V gene: TRBV5-6; CDR3 protein: CASSLKGYTGELFF
J gene: TRBJ1-1; clone size: NA; V gene: TRBV3-1/TRBV3-2; CDR3 protein: CASSNSDRGHGEAFF
J gene: TRBJ2-7; clone size: NA; V gene: TRBV6-2/TRBV6-3; CDR3 protein: CASSYSSPSGTYEQYF
J gene: TRBJ1-2; clone size: NA; V gene: TRBV25-1; CDR3 protein: CASSDPPGQGASNYGYTF
J gene: TRBJ2-1; clone size: once; V gene: TRBV4-1; CDR3 protein: CASSQEGLTYEQFF
J gene: TRBJ2-5; clone size: NA; V gene: TRBV5-4; CDR3 protein: CASSLWASGRETQYF
J gene: TRBJ2-3; clone size: NA; V gene: TRBV2; CDR3 protein: CASMTRTDTQYF
J gene: TRBJ2-1; clone size: NA; V gene: TRBV24-1; CDR3 protein: CATSDSDFDEQFF
J gene: TRBJ2-7; clone size: NA; V gene: TRBV2; CDR3 protein: CASKSPTYEQYF
J gene: TRBJ2-1; clone size: NA; V gene: TRBV7-9; CDR3 protein: CASSPSGPGGHYEQFF
J gene: TRBJ2-3; clone size: NA; V gene: TRBV7-3; CDR3 protein: CASSLTAGGTDTQYF